This T cell receptor beta chain was recovered during a study of T cells in localized non-small cell lung cancer. The repertoire was sequenced with immunoSEQ multiplex PCR; TCRdb's copy has only in-frame clones and lacks some. Here the sample spans 1,500 to 2,000 clones, 15% to 20% being singletons. Judged by abundance, this clone is medium-sized. Its specificity is not known. V was trimmed by 5 bases and J by 1 base, leaving 9 bases between them. CDR1 and CDR2 from the germline V gene are SGDLS and YYNGEE. This CDR3 contains 13 residues. Study-wide results and limits: There were a median about 53 of the top 100 tumor clones appearing in adjacent lung.

The specimen comprised normal lung tissue next to the tumor, sampled before any cancer treatment. This clonotype was obtained from a woman aged 35 to 69 with stage I lung adenocarcinoma. The chain is built from TRBV9 and TRBJ1-1; D ambiguous. This CDR3 is CASSVKTNTEAFF. CDR3 bases: TGTGCCAGCAGTGTGAAAACGAACACTGAAGCTTTCTTT.